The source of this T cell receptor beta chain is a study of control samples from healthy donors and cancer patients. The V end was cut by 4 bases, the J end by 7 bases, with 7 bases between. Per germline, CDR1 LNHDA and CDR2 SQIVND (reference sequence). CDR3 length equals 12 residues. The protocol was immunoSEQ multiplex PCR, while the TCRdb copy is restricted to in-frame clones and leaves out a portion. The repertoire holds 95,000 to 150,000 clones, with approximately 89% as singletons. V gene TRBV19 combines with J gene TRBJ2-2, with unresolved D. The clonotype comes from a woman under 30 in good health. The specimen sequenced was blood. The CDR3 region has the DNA TGTGCCAGTAGTAAGTGGGACGGGGAGCTGTTTTTT. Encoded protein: CASSKWDGELFF.